The 30 T cell receptor beta chains below all came from one sample that was sequenced in a study of CD8+CD57+ T cells in acquired aplastic anemia. By flow cytometry, patients selected for sequencing had shown an expansion of CD8+CD57+ cells. The template for TCR beta VDJ and CDR3 sequence profiling was genomic DNA. TCRdb fed the reads into MiXCR, producing one record per CDR3 protein. Among approximately 250,000 distinct CDR3 sequences listed, roughly 80% were seen once. The sample consisted of sorted CD4+, CD8+, or CD8+CD57+ T cells (not recorded which) from PBMCs. These receptors all come from a human donor with aplastic anemia.

This clonotype has a handful of counts. This chain connects TRBV19 to TRBJ2-5; the D gene is possibly TRBD1 (5 bases). Trimming removed 3 bases at V and 5 bases at J, with 10 bases between. This CDR3 has 13 residues. Germline CDR1 and CDR2: LNHDA and SQIVND (reference sequence). The CDR3 loop reads CASSIPGQETQYF. In DNA form, the CDR3 reads TGTGCCAGTAGTATCCCAGGGCAGGAGACCCAGTACTTC.

With respect to this clonotype: At one boundary the junction diverges from the germline segment, which might be a read error. The rearrangement links TRBV7-2 to TRBJ2-7; D is possibly TRBD2 (6 bases). Germline CDR1 and CDR2: SGHTA and FQGNSA. The length of the CDR3 is 14 residues. The CDR3 DNA is TGTGCCAGCAGCTTGGCCGGGGGACCCTACGCGCAGTATTTC. Protein sequence: CASSLAGGPYAQYF.

This clonotype appeared a few times. The chain carries TRBV20-1 and TRBJ2-7, with 7 positions matching TRBD1. This CDR3 is 15 amino acids long. J lost 1 base, V lost 4 bases, and 10 bases had no gene match. Germline lookup yields CDR1 DFQATT and CDR2 SNEGSKA (reference sequence). This CDR3 is CSAKLPGGRSYEQYF. CDR3 coding DNA: TGCAGTGCTAAGCTTCCAGGGGGTAGGTCCTACGAGCAGTACTTC.

This clonotype was seen just once. In this CDR3 the conserved last residue, phenylalanine or tryptophan, is missing, so a read error is likely. No DNA is shown, since the ends of the CDR3 on it are uncertain; the CDR3 is the one TCRdb lists. The chain recombines TRBV11-2 with TRBJ1-1; TRBD1, as called in the table, went unchecked against the DNA. Counting both end residues, the CDR3 totals 15 amino acids. Looked up from germline, CDR1 is SGHAT and CDR2 is FQNNGV. CDR3 sequence reads: CASSLDLTGNTEDFC.

The gene calls are TRBV19 and TRBJ2-1; 10 nucleotides align to TRBD2. With 3 bases clipped from V and 8 bases from J, the junction kept 10 bases outside the gene matches. Germline-derived CDR1 and CDR2 are LNHDA and SQIVND (reference sequence). The CDR3 consists of 16 residues. The CDR3 is CASSIHYAAGGDEQFF. The CDR3 DNA reads TGTGCCAGTAGTATTCACTACGCAGCGGGGGGGGATGAGCAGTTCTTC.

This clonotype was observed many times. This rearrangement joins TRBV11-3 to TRBJ1-3; 9 nucleotides match TRBD1. The J segment lost 2 bases and the V segment lost 5 bases, leaving 4 bases of the junction unmatched. The germline V gene has CDR1 SGHNT and CDR2 YENEEA. The CDR3 consists of 15 residues. The CDR3 sequence: CASSPGQGPGNTIYF. The DNA of the CDR3 is TGTGCCAGCAGCCCCGGACAGGGGCCTGGAAACACCATATATTTT. Full variable domain (rest looked up from reference TRBV11-3 and TRBJ1-3): EAGVVQSPRYKIIEKKQPVAFWCNPISGHNTLYWYLQNLGQGPELLIRYENEEAVDDSQLPKDRFSAERLKGVDSTLKIQPAELGDSAVYLCASSPGQGPGNTIYFGEGSWLTVV.

In regard to this clonotype: At one boundary the junction diverges from the germline segment, which might be a read error. The chain joins TRBV7-3 to TRBJ2-3; 9 bases align to TRBD2. This CDR3 comprises 14 residues. Germline lookup yields CDR1 SGHTA and CDR2 FQGTGA. The CDR3 is CASSLAGGGTEDFF. The CDR3 DNA sequence: TGTGCCAGCAGCTTAGCGGGAGGGGGCACTGAAGATTTCTTT.

Turning to this clonotype: A read error may produce the germline difference seen at one junction end. The DNA for the CDR3 is TGTGCCAGCGGCCCCGGGGGCTCTGGGGCCTACGTCCTGACTTTC. Encoded protein: CASGPGGSGAYVLTF. V is TRBV9 and J is TRBJ2-6; D is possibly TRBD1 or TRBD2 (6 bases each). This CDR3 comprises 15 residues. In germline, CDR1 is SGDLS, CDR2 YYNGEE.

The CDR3 DNA reads TGTGCCAGCCCGCCCACAACAGGGAGTGAAGCTTTCTTT. As protein: CASPPTTGSEAFF. The V gene is TRBV5-8, the J gene TRBJ1-1, with D tentatively TRBD1 (6 bases). Germline V gene data show CDR1 as SGHTS and CDR2 as YDEGEE. The V gene lost 7 bases and the J gene lost 7 bases, with 17 bases spanning the gap. The CDR3 extends over 13 amino acids.

A word on this clonotype: Sequence at one end of the junction differs from germline and may be a read error. V and J are TRBV2 and TRBJ1-1, with D hard to call. CDR1 and CDR2 (germline): SNHLY, FYNNEI. The CDR3 is 15 residues long. As DNA, the CDR3 is TGTGCCAGCGGCTTAGAGGTCACAGATACGCCTGAAGTTTTCTTT. Protein: CASGLEVTDTPEVFF.

The chain joins TRBV7-8 to TRBJ2-3; 16 positions agree with TRBD2. The CDR3 is 16 residues long. CDR1 and CDR2 (germline): SGHVS, FQNEAQ. Unmatched junction bases numbered 1, after V lost 3 bases and J lost 4 bases. The CDR3 here is CASSFGTSGGADTQYF. As DNA, the CDR3 is TGTGCCAGCAGCTTCGGGACTAGCGGGGGGGCAGATACGCAGTATTTT.

The rearrangement uses TRBV2 and TRBJ2-1; D is possibly TRBD1 or TRBD2 (5 bases each). The germline CDR1 and CDR2 sequences are SNHLY and FYNNEI. The CDR3 is made up of 16 amino acids. Trimming removed 3 bases at V and 3 bases at J, with 15 bases between. The DNA of the CDR3 is TGTGCCAGCAGTGATGCTAGTGGGGGATACTACAATGAGCAGTTCTTC. Its translation is CASSDASGGYYNEQFF.

As to this clonotype: The junction departs from the called germline gene at one end, perhaps through a read error. V and J are TRBV7-2 and TRBJ2-3; tentative D call: TRBD1 (6 bases). The CDR3 length is 14 residues. Germline values: CDR1 SGHTA, CDR2 FQGNSA. The CDR3, as DNA: TGTGCCAGCAGCTTGTGGGGGCAAGACACCCAGTACTTCTTT. This encodes CASSLWGQDTQYFF.

On this clonotype itself: One junction end disagrees with the germline gene, perhaps due to a read error. The DNA for the CDR3 is TGTGCCAGCAGCAGGGGGGGCGGGCAATACGCCGGGGAGTTC. Protein product: CASSRGGGQYAGEF. The chain has TRBV7-9 and TRBJ2-5; perhaps TRBD2 as D (7 bases). This CDR3 is 14 amino acids long. Germline assignment: CDR1 SEHNR and CDR2 FQNEAQ (reference sequence).

The chain has TRBV14 and TRBJ2-3; TRBD2 is a possible D gene (7 bases). V shed 2 bases and J shed 13 bases, with 19 bases lying between them. Looked up from germline, CDR1 is SGHDN and CDR2 is FVKESK. This CDR3 is 14 amino acids long. The CDR3 here is CASSQHRGARDKYF. As DNA, the CDR3 is TGTGCCAGCAGCCAACATCGGGGGGCCCGGGACAAGTATTTT.

On this clonotype: Compared with germline, one end of the junction differs, possibly owing to a read error. This sequence joins TRBV11-3 and TRBJ2-7; maybe TRBD1 (5 bases). Per germline, CDR1 SGHNT and CDR2 YENEEA. This CDR3 spans 13 amino acids. The CDR3 coding sequence is TGCGCCAGCAGCTTCGCAGGGCACTACGAGCAGTACTTC. Residues: CASSFAGHYEQYF.

The CDR3, as DNA: TGTGCCAGCAGCGATCGACAGGGCCACATCAATGAGCAGTTCTTC. This sequence encodes CASSDRQGHINEQFF. This rearrangement joins TRBV7-9 to TRBJ2-1, with TRBD1 matching 7 bases. The CDR3 totals 15 residues. Unmatched junction bases numbered 10, after V lost 5 bases and J lost 6 bases. Germline CDR1 SEHNR, CDR2 FQNEAQ (reference sequence).

The V gene is TRBV7-9, the J gene TRBJ1-2; D unresolved. The germline V and J ends were trimmed by 1 base and 6 bases, with 6 bases remaining between them. Germline loops: CDR1 SEHNR, CDR2 FQNEAQ (reference sequence). This CDR3 contains 12 residues. The DNA of the CDR3 is TGTGCCAGCAGCTTAGTTGGGCATGGCTACACCTTC. It yields the protein CASSLVGHGYTF.

J is TRBJ2-2 and V is TRBV24-1, with D maybe TRBD1 (6 bases). This CDR3 region has 13 residues. Germline V gene sequence: CDR1 KGHDR, CDR2 SFDVKD. The germline V and J ends were trimmed by 9 bases and 15 bases, with 22 bases remaining between them. CDR3 coding DNA: TGTGCCACCTTGGCAGGGGAGACCGGGGCGGTGTTTTTT. This encodes CATLAGETGAVFF.

About this clonotype: A junction boundary mismatches the germline segment, possibly from a read error. The CDR3 sequence is CATSQGTLPDTQYF. The CDR3 DNA follows: TGCGCCACCAGCCAGGGCACCCTCCCAGATACGCAGTATTTT. The chain links TRBV15 to TRBJ2-3; TRBD1 might be the D (5 bases). Germline CDR1 is LNHNV and CDR2 is YYDKDF (reference sequence). This CDR3 comprises 14 residues.

This sequence joins TRBV20-1 and TRBJ2-5; 8 bases are a match to TRBD2. The CDR3 loop spans 14 amino acids. Germline loops: CDR1 DFQATT, CDR2 SNEGSKA (reference sequence). The trim removed 4 bases at V and 3 bases at J, leaving 7 bases unmatched. CDR3 amino acids: CSAIGRGAKETQYF. CDR3 DNA: TGCAGTGCTATCGGGAGGGGGGCCAAAGAGACCCAGTACTTC.

In this sample, this clonotype turned up once. The conserved closing phenylalanine or tryptophan is absent in this CDR3, likely reflecting a read error. It is unclear where the CDR3 begins or ends on the DNA, so no DNA is shown, and the CDR3 is as TCRdb lists it. The CDR3 is CASSEIPARLGIV. This chain uses TRBV9 with TRBJ2-3; the table's D call TRBD2 went unverified against the DNA. The CDR3 is made up of 13 amino acids, end residues included. Looked up from germline, CDR1 is SGDLS and CDR2 is YYNGEE.

In the case of this clonotype: The junction departs from germline at one end; a sequencing error may be responsible. V usage is TRBV5-1 and J usage is TRBJ2-3; a weak D match, TRBD1 (6 bases). The length of the CDR3 is 14 residues. Germline V lookup: CDR1 SGHRS, CDR2 YFSETQ. The DNA for the CDR3 is TGTGCCAGCAGCTTGGCCGGGGTCAGGGGTACGCAGTATTTT. Translation: CASSLAGVRGTQYF. Complete variable domain (other parts from reference TRBV5-1 and TRBJ2-3): KAGVTQTPRYLIKTRGQQVTLSCSPISGHRSVSWYQQTPGQGLQFLFEYFSETQRNKGNFPGRFSGRQFSNSRSEMNVSTLELGDSALYLCASSLAGVRGTQYFGPGTRLTVL.

About this clonotype: A junction boundary mismatches the germline segment, possibly from a read error. This chain links TRBV7-2 with TRBJ2-7; D assignment may be TRBD1 or TRBD2 (5 bases each). Germline assignment: CDR1 SGHTA and CDR2 FQGNSA. The CDR3 has 14 amino acids. CDR3 coding DNA: TGTGCCAGCAGCTGGGGCGTGGGAGATGCGGAGTATTTCTTC. Its translation is CASSWGVGDAEYFF.

The V call is TRBV2, the J call TRBJ1-1; 7 bases match TRBD1. The J segment lost 13 bases and the V segment lost 6 bases, leaving 20 bases of the junction unmatched. This CDR3 is built from 15 residues. From germline, CDR1 is SNHLY and CDR2 FYNNEI. DNA for the CDR3: TGTGCCAGCAGCTTAGCCCTGACAGGGAACCCTGAACATTTCTTT. It yields the protein CASSLALTGNPEHFF.

The chain combines TRBV7-2 with TRBJ2-1, with TRBD1 identical over 9 bases. Germline V CDR1 and CDR2: SGHTA, FQGNSA. The length of the CDR3 is 16 residues. Losses at the gene ends were 5 bases for V and 11 bases for J; bases not matched to a gene: 16. The CDR3 is CASSNGQGNQETQQFF. In nucleotides, the CDR3 is TGTGCCAGCAGCAATGGACAGGGGAACCAAGAGACCCAGCAGTTCTTC.

Concerning this clonotype itself: The missing conserved phenylalanine or tryptophan at the end of this CDR3 makes a read error likely. The DNA is omitted, as the CDR3 cannot be located on it reliably, and the CDR3 follows TCRdb's listing. The chain carries TRBV7-2 and TRBJ2-3; the D segment call TRBD2 is taken from the table without a DNA check. The CDR3 totals 13 residues, both ends included. The V gene's germline CDR1 is SGHTA and CDR2 FQGNSA. CDR3 sequence: CASSLGATAGRHL.

This sequence joins TRBV9 and TRBJ2-3; no clear D gene. CDR1 is SGDLS, CDR2 YYNGEE, per germline. The CDR3 sequence is 15 residues long. The V end lost 0 bases, the J end lost 12 bases, and 20 bases lay between the germline ends. The CDR3 loop reads CASSVGSDSPDSQYF. The CDR3 DNA follows: TGTGCCAGCAGCGTAGGGTCAGATAGCCCGGATTCTCAGTATTTT.

As to this clonotype: The junction departs from germline at one end; a sequencing error may be responsible. The CDR3 is CASSFEGGPETEEF. In DNA form, the CDR3 reads TGTGCCAGCAGCTTTGAGGGAGGCCCGGAGACCGAGGAGTTT. The chain uses TRBV7-9 and TRBJ2-3; possibly TRBD2 for D (6 bases). This CDR3 region has 14 residues. CDR1 is SEHNR, CDR2 FQNEAQ, per germline (reference sequence).

The gene calls are TRBV7-9 and TRBJ1-1, with D unclear. The CDR3 runs to 15 residues. Germline V CDR1 and CDR2: SEHNR, FQNEAQ (reference sequence). Trimming cost V 1 base and J 14 bases, with 23 bases left between them. The CDR3 region has the DNA TGTGCCAGCAGCTTAGTACCCGGGGAGCTGTCTGATGCATTCTTT. This sequence encodes CASSLVPGELSDAFF.